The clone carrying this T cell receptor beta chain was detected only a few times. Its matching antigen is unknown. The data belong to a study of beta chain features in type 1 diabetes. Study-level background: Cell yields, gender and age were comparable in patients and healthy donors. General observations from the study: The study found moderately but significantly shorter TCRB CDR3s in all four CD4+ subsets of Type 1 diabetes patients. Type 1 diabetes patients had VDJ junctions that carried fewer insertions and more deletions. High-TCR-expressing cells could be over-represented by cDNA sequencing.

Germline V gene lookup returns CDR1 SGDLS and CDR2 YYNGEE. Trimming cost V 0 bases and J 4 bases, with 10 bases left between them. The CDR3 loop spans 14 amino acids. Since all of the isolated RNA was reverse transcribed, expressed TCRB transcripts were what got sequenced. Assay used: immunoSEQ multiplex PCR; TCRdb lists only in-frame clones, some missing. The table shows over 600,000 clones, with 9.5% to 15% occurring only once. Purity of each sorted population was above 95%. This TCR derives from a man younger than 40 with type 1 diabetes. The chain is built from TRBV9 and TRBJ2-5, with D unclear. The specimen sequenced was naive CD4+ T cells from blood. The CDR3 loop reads CASSVAVVSETQYF. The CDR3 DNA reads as TGTGCCAGCAGCGTAGCTGTGGTGTCAGAGACCCAGTACTTC.